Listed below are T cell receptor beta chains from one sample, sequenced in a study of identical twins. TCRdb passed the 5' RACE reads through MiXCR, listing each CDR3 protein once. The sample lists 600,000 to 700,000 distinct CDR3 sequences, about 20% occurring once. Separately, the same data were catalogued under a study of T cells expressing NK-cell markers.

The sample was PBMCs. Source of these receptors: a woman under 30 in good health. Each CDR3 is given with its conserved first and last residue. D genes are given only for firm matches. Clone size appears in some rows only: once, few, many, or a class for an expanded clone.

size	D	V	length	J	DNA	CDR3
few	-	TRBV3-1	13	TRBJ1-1	TGTGCCAGCAGCCAGCGGGCGGCGGGGGAAGCTTTCTTT	CASSQRAAGEAFF
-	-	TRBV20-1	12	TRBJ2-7	TGCAGTGCTAGTGAGGGTCCCTACGAGCAGTACTTC	CSASEGPYEQYF
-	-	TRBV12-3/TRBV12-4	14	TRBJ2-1	TGTGCCAGCAGTCCGACTAGAGATAAGGGGGAGCAGTTCTTC	CASSPTRDKGEQFF
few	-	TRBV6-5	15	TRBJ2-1	TGTGCCAGCAGTTACGCGGGAAGCCCCTACAATGAGCAGTTCTTC	CASSYAGSPYNEQFF
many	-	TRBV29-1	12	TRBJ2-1	TGCAGCGAGTCTAGGGGCTACAATGAGCAGTTCTTC	CSESRGYNEQFF
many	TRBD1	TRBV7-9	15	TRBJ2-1	TGTGCCAGCAGCTTAGGACAGGGCGGCTACAATGAGCAGTTCTTC	CASSLGQGGYNEQFF
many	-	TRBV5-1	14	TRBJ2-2	TGCGCCAGCAGCCCCGGGTCCTCGACCGGGGAGCTGTTTTTT	CASSPGSSTGELFF
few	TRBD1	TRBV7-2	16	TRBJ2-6	TGTGCCAGCAGCAAAAGACAGGGTTCTGGGGCCAACGTCCTGACTTTC	CASSKRQGSGANVLTF
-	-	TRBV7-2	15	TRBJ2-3	TGTGCCAGCAGCCAGAACAGGGATTTCGCAGATACGCAGTATTTT	CASSQNRDFADTQYF
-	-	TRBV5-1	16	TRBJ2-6	TGCGCCAGCAGCTCGGCCGCTAGTTCTGGGGCCAACGTCCTGACTTTC	CASSSAASSGANVLTF
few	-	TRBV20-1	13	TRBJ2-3	TGCAGTGCTAGGTCGGGGACTGAAGATACGCAGTATTTT	CSARSGTEDTQYF
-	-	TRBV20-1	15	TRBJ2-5	TGCAGTGCTAGAAGAGGCAGACTATTAGGGGAGACCCAGTACTTC	CSARRGRLLGETQYF
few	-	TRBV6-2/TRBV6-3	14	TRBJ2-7	TGTGCCAGCCGCCTCCGGGGAGCCCACTACGAGCAGTACTTC	CASRLRGAHYEQYF
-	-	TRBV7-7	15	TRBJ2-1	TGTGCCAGCAGCGAGGGGAGCGTCTCCTACAATGAGCAGTTCTTC	CASSEGSVSYNEQFF
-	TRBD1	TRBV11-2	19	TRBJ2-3	TGTGCCAGCACCATGATTATCGGAGGACAGGGGGAGAGCACAGATACGCAGTATTTT	CASTMIIGGQGESTDTQYF
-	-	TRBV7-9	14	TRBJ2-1	TGTGCCAGCAGCATCAACCCGGCTAGTCATGAGCAGTTCTTC	CASSINPASHEQFF
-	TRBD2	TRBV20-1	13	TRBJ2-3	TGCAGCGGTAGCCCGGGGGGTCTTGATACGCAGTATTTT	CSGSPGGLDTQYF
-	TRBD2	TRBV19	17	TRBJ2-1	TGTGCCAGTAGTATAGATTTACTAGCGGGAGTTTCGGATGAGCAGTTCTTC	CASSIDLLAGVSDEQFF
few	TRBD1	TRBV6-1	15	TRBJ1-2	TGTGCCAGCGGGCTTTCAGAGGGGGCGCCGGATGGCTACACCTTC	CASGLSEGAPDGYTF
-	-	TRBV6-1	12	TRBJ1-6	TGTGCCTGCCAGACAGCTAATTCACCCCTCCACTTT	CACQTANSPLHF
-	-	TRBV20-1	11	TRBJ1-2	TGCAGTGCTAGCCCTAGGACGGGCTACACCTTC	CSASPRTGYTF
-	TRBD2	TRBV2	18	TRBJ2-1	TGTACCAGCAGTCCCGGACTAGCGGCAAGTAGCTCCTACAATGAGCAGTTCTTC	CTSSPGLAASSSYNEQFF
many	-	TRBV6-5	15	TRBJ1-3	TGTGCCAGCAGTTACCAGGCACAGGGACGAAACACCATATATTTT	CASSYQAQGRNTIYF
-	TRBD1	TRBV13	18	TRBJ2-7	TGTGCCAGCAGCTTGAAACAGGGGATCCGCCTTCCCTTCTACGAGCAGTACTTC	CASSLKQGIRLPFYEQYF
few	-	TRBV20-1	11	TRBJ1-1	TGCAGTGCTAGAGTGGACAGCGAAGCTTTCTTT	CSARVDSEAFF
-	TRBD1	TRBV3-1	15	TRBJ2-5	TGTGCCAGCAGCCAAGATACCGGGACAGGGAGAACCCAGTACTTC	CASSQDTGTGRTQYF
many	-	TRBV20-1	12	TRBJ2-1	TGCAGTACCACCGCAGGCTACAATGAGCAGTTCTTC	CSTTAGYNEQFF
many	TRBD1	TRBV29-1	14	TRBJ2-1	TGCAGCGTTGAGCCTATACAGGGGGCATGGGAGCAGTTCTTC	CSVEPIQGAWEQFF
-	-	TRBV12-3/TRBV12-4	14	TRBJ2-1	TGTGCCAGCAGTTTCGCGAAGAACAAAAATGAGCAGTTCTTC	CASSFAKNKNEQFF
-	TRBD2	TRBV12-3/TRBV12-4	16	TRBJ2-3	TGTGCCAGCACCCAAGCTAGCGGGGGGGTCCCAGATACGCAGTATTTT	CASTQASGGVPDTQYF
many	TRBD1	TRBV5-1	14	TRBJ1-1	TGCGCCAGCAGCTTGTGGGGGGACAGGGCTGAAGCTTTCTTT	CASSLWGDRAEAFF
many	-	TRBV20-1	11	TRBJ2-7	TGCAGTGCTAGTGCCGCCTACGAGCAGTACTTC	CSASAAYEQYF
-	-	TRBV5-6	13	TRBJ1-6	TGTGCCAGCAGCTCCACCGTGGGGGCGAAGCTCCACTTT	CASSSTVGAKLHF
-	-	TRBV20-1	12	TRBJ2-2	TGCAGTGCTAGCGATTACACCGGGGAGCTGTTTTTT	CSASDYTGELFF
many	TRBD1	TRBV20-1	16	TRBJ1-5	TGCAGTGCTAGAGACCTAGGACAGGGGGAAAATCAGCCCCAGCATTTT	CSARDLGQGENQPQHF
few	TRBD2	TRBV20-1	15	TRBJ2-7	TGCAGTGCCCTTCCCCGGGGGGAGGGCCGCCACGAGCAGTACTTC	CSALPRGEGRHEQYF
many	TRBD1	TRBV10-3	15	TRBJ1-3	TGTGCCATCAGTGAGCGGGACAGGGGAGGAAACACCATATATTTT	CAISERDRGGNTIYF
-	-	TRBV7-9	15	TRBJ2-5	TGTGCCAGCAGCTTAGGGTGGGGGGAACAAGAGACCCAGTACTTC	CASSLGWGEQETQYF
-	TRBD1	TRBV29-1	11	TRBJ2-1	TGCAGCGGACAGGGTACGAATGAGCAGTTCTTC	CSGQGTNEQFF
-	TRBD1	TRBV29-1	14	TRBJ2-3	TGCAGCGCCCCGGACAGGGGGAACACAGATACGCAGTATTTT	CSAPDRGNTDTQYF
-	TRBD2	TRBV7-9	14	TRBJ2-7	TGTGCCAGCAGCTTAGAATGGGAGGGTAACGAGCAGTACTTC	CASSLEWEGNEQYF
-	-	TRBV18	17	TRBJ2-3	TGTGCCAGCTCACCACCCGGGACGAAGCCTAACACAGATACGCAGTATTTT	CASSPPGTKPNTDTQYF